Sequencing of this T cell receptor beta chain was carried out in a study of T cells expressing NK-cell markers. Using the 5' RACE reads, TCRdb records one entry per CDR3 protein without DNA. There are a few hundred thousand distinct CDR3 sequences in the sample, with around 5% held by the top ten. Germline V CDR1 and CDR2: MNHNS, SASEGT. This CDR3 contains 14 residues. This clonotype originated in a man aged 18 to 69 in good health. The sample taken for sequencing was blood T cells: a sorted CD56 or NKG2C T cell subset, CD4+ or CD8+ T cells, or bulk PBMC T cells (not recorded which). This rearrangement joins TRBV6-1 to TRBJ2-7; TCRdb indicates TRBD1, and absent DNA this call remains unverified. The chain's CDR3 is CASSLTGGDYEQYF.